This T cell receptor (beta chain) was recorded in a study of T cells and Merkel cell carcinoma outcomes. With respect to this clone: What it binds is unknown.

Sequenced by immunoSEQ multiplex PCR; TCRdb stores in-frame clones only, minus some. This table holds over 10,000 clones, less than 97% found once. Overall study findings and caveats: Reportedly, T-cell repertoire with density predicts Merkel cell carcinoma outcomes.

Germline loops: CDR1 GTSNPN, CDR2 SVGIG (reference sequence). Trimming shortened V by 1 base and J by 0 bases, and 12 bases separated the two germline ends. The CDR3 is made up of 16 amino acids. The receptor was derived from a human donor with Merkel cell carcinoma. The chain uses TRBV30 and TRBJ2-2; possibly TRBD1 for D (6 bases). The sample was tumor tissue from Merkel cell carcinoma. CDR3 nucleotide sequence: TGTGCCTGGAGTGGCCCCGGGACATCGAACACCGGGGAGCTGTTTTTT. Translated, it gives CAWSGPGTSNTGELFF.